Below, 23 T cell receptor beta chains from the same sample are listed, as sequenced in a study of vaccination and CD4 T cells after COVID-19. Researchers used the Oncomine TCR Beta short-read assay to sequence DNA from cultured CD4+ T cells. TCRdb independently ran MiXCR on the PCR reads; one entry per CDR3 protein. The table shows around 25,000 distinct CDR3 sequences, with around 40% occurring only once. These receptors have no known antigen. Treatment reported: roughly 11-day PBMC culture with coronavirus spike peptide pools or control peptides (ViraFEST assay). Sample: CD4+ T cells from blood, cultured in vitro. Receptors originate from a human donor who had recovered from COVID-19.

The rearrangement links TRBV12-3 or TRBV12-4 to TRBJ2-7; unclear D gene. CDR3 length: 12 amino acids. The ends were cut back, 3 bases at V and 6 bases at J, with 9 bases in the middle. CDR3: CASSFWVAEQYF. CDR3 sequence (DNA): TGTGCCAGCAGTTTTTGGGTTGCCGAGCAGTACTTC.

The chain is built from TRBV28 and TRBJ1-5; D gene unclear. This CDR3 comprises 16 residues. CDR1 and CDR2 (germline): MDHEN, SYDVKM. Trimming took 3 bases from V and 3 from J, leaving 15 bases between them. The CDR3 coding sequence is TGTGCCAGCAGTTTTCTAGGGAACAGACACAATCAGCCCCAGCATTTT. Translated, it gives CASSFLGNRHNQPQHF.

The V call is TRBV2, the J call TRBJ2-2; TRBD2 matches 13 bases. Germline V CDR1 and CDR2: SNHLY, FYNNEI. Unmatched junction bases numbered 4, after V lost 10 bases and J lost 5 bases. This CDR3 region has 14 residues. The CDR3 spells CATGTSGVTGELFF. Here the CDR3 DNA reads TGTGCCACCGGGACTAGCGGGGTGACCGGGGAGCTGTTTTTT.

This clonotype is medium-sized by share. As DNA, the CDR3 is TGTGCCAGCAGCGCCTACCTTCCCTCGTGGAACGAGCAGTACTTC. Translating it yields CASSAYLPSWNEQYF. The chain links TRBV7-9 to TRBJ2-7; D call uncertain. The CDR3 extends over 15 amino acids. Germline-derived CDR1 and CDR2 are SEHNR and FQNEAQ (reference sequence). V lost 5 bases to trimming and J lost 5 bases, with 19 bases between them.

This chain uses TRBV20-1 with TRBJ2-1; TRBD2 matches at 10 bases. Germline V gives CDR1 DFQATT, CDR2 SNEGSKA (reference sequence). Trimming at V came to 5 bases and at J to 2 bases, leaving 6 bases not matched to a gene. CDR3 length equals 15 residues. The CDR3 coding sequence is TGCAGTGCTCCCCCTAGCGGGGGCCCCTACAATGAGCAGTTCTTC. The encoded protein is CSAPPSGGPYNEQFF.

DNA of the CDR3: TGTGCCAGCTCACCGGGGGGGATAAACACTGAAGCTTTCTTT. It yields the protein CASSPGGINTEAFF. The genes are TRBV18 and TRBJ1-1; a possible D gene is TRBD1 (5 bases). V lost 3 bases, J lost 2 bases, and 10 bases lay in between. CDR3 length equals 14 residues. In germline, CDR1 is KGHSH, CDR2 LQKENI.

The rearrangement uses TRBV12-3 or TRBV12-4 and TRBJ2-5; no firm D call. V dropped 3 bases and J dropped 4 bases, with 9 bases sitting between them. The CDR3 totals 13 residues. The CDR3 loop is CASSLSLRETQYF. In DNA form, the CDR3 reads TGTGCCAGCAGTTTGTCACTCAGAGAGACCCAGTACTTC.

V is TRBV12-3 or TRBV12-4 and J is TRBJ2-7; 7 nucleotides agree with TRBD1. The CDR3 contains 12 residues. V lost 3 bases to trimming and J lost 6 bases; unmatched junction nucleotides: 2. In DNA, the CDR3 is TGTGCCAGCAGTTTGAGGGGGCTCGAGCAGTACTTC. It is translated as CASSLRGLEQYF.

V is TRBV7-8 and J is TRBJ1-1, with 7 bases that match TRBD1. The ends lost 3 bases at V and 4 bases at J; junction bases unmatched: 2. CDR1 is SGHVS, CDR2 FQNEAQ, per germline. The CDR3 totals 13 residues. Written as DNA, the CDR3 is TGTGCCAGCAGCTTGGACAGGAGCACTGAAGCTTTCTTT. Protein product: CASSLDRSTEAFF.

The CDR3 loop is CASGRQEESYAREQFF. The CDR3 DNA is TGTGCCAGCGGCCGACAGGAGGAGAGTTACGCAAGGGAGCAGTTCTTC. This sequence joins TRBV2 and TRBJ2-1, with D possibly being TRBD1 (6 bases). V was pared by 8 bases and J by 10 bases, with 27 bases between. The CDR3 extends over 16 amino acids. The V gene's germline CDR1 is SNHLY and CDR2 FYNNEI.

The V gene is TRBV28, the J gene TRBJ1-1; no firm D call. V was clipped by 5 bases and J by 9 bases, with 19 bases between them. Germline loops: CDR1 MDHEN, CDR2 SYDVKM. The CDR3 totals 14 residues. CDR3: CASSPIYRWSKAFF. The CDR3 DNA follows: TGTGCCAGCAGTCCGATCTACAGATGGTCTAAAGCTTTCTTT.

The chain couples TRBV15 to TRBJ2-7, with D hard to call. V was trimmed by 1 base and J by 3 bases, leaving 4 bases between them. Per the germline V gene, CDR1 is LNHNV and CDR2 is YYDKDF (reference sequence). The CDR3 covers 12 residues. The DNA for the CDR3 is TGTGCCACCAGCAGAGCCCACTACGAGCAGTACTTC. Encoded protein: CATSRAHYEQYF. Together with reference TRBV15 and TRBJ2-7, the CDR3 gives the full variable domain: DAMVIQNPRYQVTQFGKPVTLSCSQTLNHNVMYWYQQKSSQAPKLLFHYYDKDFNNEADTPDNFQSRRPNTSFCFLDIRSPGLGDTAMYLCATSRAHYEQYFGPGTRLTVT.

This clonotype occurred a few times. The chain employs TRBV11-3 and TRBJ2-5; D is unclear. The ends were cut back, 1 base at V and 5 bases at J, with 11 bases in the middle. Germline CDR1 and CDR2: SGHNT and YENEEA. The CDR3 extends over 14 amino acids. The CDR3 sequence: CASSLGGEMETQYF. The DNA for the CDR3 is TGTGCCAGCAGCTTAGGTGGAGAGATGGAGACCCAGTACTTC.

The chain carries TRBV7-8 and TRBJ1-2; no firm D call. The ends were cut back, 1 base at V and 7 bases at J, with 13 bases in the middle. This CDR3 comprises 14 residues. The V gene's germline CDR1 is SGHVS and CDR2 FQNEAQ. The CDR3 bases are TGTGCCAGCAGCTTAGGTCTCCCGGCGGGTGGCTACACCTTC. It specifies CASSLGLPAGGYTF.

This clonotype was seen more than once but under ten times. The rearrangement uses TRBV20-1 and TRBJ1-5; no firm D call. V lost 6 bases and J 7 bases, leaving 13 bases between the germline ends. CDR1 and CDR2 (germline): DFQATT, SNEGSKA (reference sequence). The CDR3 loop spans 12 amino acids. DNA for the CDR3: TGCAGTGCCCAGGCCGGGCACCAGCCCCAGCATTTT. This encodes CSAQAGHQPQHF.

CDR3 amino acids: CASSDPSEGTDTQYF. The CDR3 coding sequence is TGTGCCAGCAGTGACCCGTCAGAGGGCACAGATACGCAGTATTTT. The chain recombines TRBV6-4 with TRBJ2-3; D ambiguous. CDR1 is MRHNA and CDR2 is SNTAGT in the germline V gene. The CDR3 totals 15 residues. V shed 2 bases and J shed 1 base, with 10 bases lying between them.

In nucleotides, the CDR3 is TGTGCCATCAGTGACGGGTCAAGCTCCTATAATTCACCCCTCCACTTT. Protein: CAISDGSSSYNSPLHF. The chain joins TRBV10-3 to TRBJ1-6; no firm D call. The CDR3 is 16 amino acids. The V and J ends lost 3 bases and 0 bases respectively, with 9 bases between them. Germline V gene lookup returns CDR1 ENHRY and CDR2 SYGVKD.

This clonotype has only a few counts. The rearrangement links TRBV2 to TRBJ1-1; a possible D gene is TRBD1 (5 bases). Germline V lookup: CDR1 SNHLY, CDR2 FYNNEI. Trimming left V 6 bases short and J 6 bases short, with 11 bases between. CDR3 length equals 12 residues. The DNA for the CDR3 is TGTGCCAGCAGCGCGGACATCGCTGAAGCTTTCTTT. This gives the protein CASSADIAEAFF.

The genes are TRBV19 and TRBJ2-5, with D perhaps TRBD1 or TRBD2 (5 bases each). Germline CDR1 LNHDA, CDR2 SQIVND (reference sequence). The CDR3 is 18 amino acids. V lost 0 bases to trimming and J lost 2 bases, with 19 bases between them. The CDR3 protein is CASSIEGPGRIIQETQYF. The CDR3 nucleotides read TGTGCCAGTAGTATAGAAGGGCCGGGACGGATAATTCAAGAGACCCAGTACTTC.

The chain employs TRBV20-1 and TRBJ2-1, with D uncertain. The CDR3 has 13 residues. CDR1 and CDR2 (germline): DFQATT, SNEGSKA (reference sequence). V was shortened by 2 bases and J by 0 bases, with 5 bases between the two germline ends. The CDR3: CSARRSSYNEQFF. The CDR3 nucleotides read TGCAGTGCTAGACGAAGCTCCTACAATGAGCAGTTCTTC.

This clonotype was seen more than once but under ten times. The chain couples TRBV5-4 to TRBJ1-2, with D tentatively TRBD1 (5 bases). The CDR3 is 15 amino acids. Between the trimmed V and J ends, which lost 1 base and 4 bases, there was a span of 14 bases. From germline, CDR1 is SGHNT and CDR2 YYREEE (reference sequence). The CDR3 spells CASSLIRGISYGYTF. The CDR3 region has the DNA TGTGCCAGCAGCTTGATCCGGGGGATATCCTATGGCTACACCTTC.

V and J are TRBV28 and TRBJ2-4, with D perhaps TRBD2 (5 bases). The germline V and J ends were trimmed by 7 bases and 5 bases, with 12 bases remaining between them. This CDR3 region has 13 residues. CDR1 and CDR2 from the germline V gene are MDHEN and SYDVKM. The CDR3 region has the DNA TGTGCCAGCATTGGGTCTAGCCAAAACATTCAGTACTTC. Amino acid sequence: CASIGSSQNIQYF.

J is TRBJ2-1 and V is TRBV7-2; TRBD2 matches at 9 bases. Germline V gene lookup returns CDR1 SGHTA and CDR2 FQGNSA. J was trimmed by 7 bases and V by 6 bases; bases with no gene match: 4. The CDR3 covers 13 residues. The CDR3 DNA reads as TGTGCCAGCAGATTTAGCGGGAGTAATGAGCAGTTCTTC. This sequence encodes CASRFSGSNEQFF.